This T cell receptor beta chain was identified during a study of blood T cell repertoires in COVID-19. Study-level information: T cells, B-cell-depleted T cells, or PBMCs supplied cDNA or gDNA.

Assay: immunoSEQ multiplex PCR; the TCRdb copy retains only in-frame clones and omits some. Here the sample spans about 41,000 clones, around 86% being singletons. The CDR3 contains 12 residues. V was trimmed by 5 bases and J by 2 bases, leaving 7 bases between them. The germline V gene encodes CDR1 SNHLY and CDR2 FYNNEI. The chain has TRBV2 and TRBJ2-7; a possible D gene is TRBD1 (5 bases). The sequenced sample consisted of peripheral blood. The source is a woman older than 75 with acute or convalescent COVID-19. The CDR3 region is CASSSTAYEQYF. The CDR3 region has the DNA TGTGCCAGCAGTTCGACAGCCTACGAGCAGTACTTC.